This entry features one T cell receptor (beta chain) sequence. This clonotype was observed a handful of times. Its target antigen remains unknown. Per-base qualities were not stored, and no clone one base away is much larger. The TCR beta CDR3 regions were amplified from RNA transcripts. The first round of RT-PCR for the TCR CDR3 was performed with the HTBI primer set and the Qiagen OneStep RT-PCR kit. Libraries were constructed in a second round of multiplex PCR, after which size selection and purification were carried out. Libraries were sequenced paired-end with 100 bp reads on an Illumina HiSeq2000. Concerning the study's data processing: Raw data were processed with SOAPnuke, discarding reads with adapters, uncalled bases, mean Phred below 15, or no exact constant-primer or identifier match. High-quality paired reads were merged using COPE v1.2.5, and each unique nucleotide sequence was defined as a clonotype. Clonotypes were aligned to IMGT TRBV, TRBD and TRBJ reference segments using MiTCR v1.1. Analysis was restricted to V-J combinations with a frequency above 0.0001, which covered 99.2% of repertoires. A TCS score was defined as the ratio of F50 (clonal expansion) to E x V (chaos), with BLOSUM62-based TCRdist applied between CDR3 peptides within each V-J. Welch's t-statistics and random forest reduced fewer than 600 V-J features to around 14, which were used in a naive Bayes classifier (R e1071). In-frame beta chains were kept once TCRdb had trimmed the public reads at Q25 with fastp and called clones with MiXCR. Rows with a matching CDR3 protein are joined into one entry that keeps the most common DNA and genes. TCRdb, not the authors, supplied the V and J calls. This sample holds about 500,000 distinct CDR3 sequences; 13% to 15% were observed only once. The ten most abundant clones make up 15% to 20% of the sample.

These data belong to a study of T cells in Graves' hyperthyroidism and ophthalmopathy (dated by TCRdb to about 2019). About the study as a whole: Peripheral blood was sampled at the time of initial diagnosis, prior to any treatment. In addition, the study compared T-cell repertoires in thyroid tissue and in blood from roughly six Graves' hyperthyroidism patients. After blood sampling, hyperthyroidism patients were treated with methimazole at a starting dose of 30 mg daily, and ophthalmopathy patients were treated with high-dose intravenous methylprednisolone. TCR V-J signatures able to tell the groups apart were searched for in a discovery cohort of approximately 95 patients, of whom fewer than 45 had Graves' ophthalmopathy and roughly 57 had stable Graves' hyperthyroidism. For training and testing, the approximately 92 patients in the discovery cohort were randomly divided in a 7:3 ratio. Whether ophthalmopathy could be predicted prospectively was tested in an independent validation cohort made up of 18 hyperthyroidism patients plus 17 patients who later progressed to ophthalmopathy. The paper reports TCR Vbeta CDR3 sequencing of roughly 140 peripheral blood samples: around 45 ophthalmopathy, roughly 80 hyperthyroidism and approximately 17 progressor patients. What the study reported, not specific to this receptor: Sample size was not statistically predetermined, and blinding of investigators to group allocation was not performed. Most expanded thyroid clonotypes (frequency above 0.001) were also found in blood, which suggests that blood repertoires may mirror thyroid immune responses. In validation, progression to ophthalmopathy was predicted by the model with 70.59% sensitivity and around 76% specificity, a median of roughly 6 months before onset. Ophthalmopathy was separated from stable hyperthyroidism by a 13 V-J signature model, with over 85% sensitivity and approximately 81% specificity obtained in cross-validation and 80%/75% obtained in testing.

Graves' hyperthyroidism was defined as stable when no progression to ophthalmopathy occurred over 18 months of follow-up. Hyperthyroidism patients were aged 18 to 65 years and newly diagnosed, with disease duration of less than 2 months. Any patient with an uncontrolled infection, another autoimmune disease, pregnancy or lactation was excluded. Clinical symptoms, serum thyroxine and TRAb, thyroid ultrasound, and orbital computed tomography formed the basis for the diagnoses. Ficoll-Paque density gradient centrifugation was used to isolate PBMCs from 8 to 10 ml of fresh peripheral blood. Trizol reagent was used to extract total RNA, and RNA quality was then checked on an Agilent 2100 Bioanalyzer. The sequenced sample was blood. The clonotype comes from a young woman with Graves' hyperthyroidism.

The DNA sequence follows: TGTGCCAGTAGTCCGCTGGGACTGCTTGAAAAACTGTTTTTT. This translates into CASSPLGLLEKLFF. The chain uses TRBV19 and TRBJ1-4, and TRBD1 may be the D gene, going by 5 matching bases. CDR1 and CDR2, per the germline V gene (reference sequence), are LNHDA and SQIVND. The V end loses 5 bases and the J end loses 7 bases, and a stretch of 14 bases separates them. Reading from cysteine to phenylalanine, the CDR3 counts 14 amino acids. The sequence is cut down to CDR3 DNA, 42 bases in frame from base 1.